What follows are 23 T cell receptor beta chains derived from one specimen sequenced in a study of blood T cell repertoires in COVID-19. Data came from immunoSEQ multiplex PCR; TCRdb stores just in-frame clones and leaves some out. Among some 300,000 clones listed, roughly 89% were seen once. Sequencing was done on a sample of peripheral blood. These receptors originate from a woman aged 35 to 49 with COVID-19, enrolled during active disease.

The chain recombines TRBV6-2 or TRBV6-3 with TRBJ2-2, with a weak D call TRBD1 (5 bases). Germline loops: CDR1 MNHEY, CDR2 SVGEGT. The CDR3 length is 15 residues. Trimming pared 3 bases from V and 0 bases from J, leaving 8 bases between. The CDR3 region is CASSYGQTNTGELFF. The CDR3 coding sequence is TGTGCCAGCAGTTATGGACAAACGAACACCGGGGAGCTGTTTTTT.

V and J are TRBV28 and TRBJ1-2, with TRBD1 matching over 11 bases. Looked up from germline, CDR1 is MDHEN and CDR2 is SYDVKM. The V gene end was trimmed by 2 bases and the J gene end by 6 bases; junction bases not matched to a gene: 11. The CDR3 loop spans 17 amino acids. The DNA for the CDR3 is TGTGCCAGCAGTTTACGGGGACAGGGGGGTCCTATTAATGGCTACACCTTC. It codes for CASSLRGQGGPINGYTF.

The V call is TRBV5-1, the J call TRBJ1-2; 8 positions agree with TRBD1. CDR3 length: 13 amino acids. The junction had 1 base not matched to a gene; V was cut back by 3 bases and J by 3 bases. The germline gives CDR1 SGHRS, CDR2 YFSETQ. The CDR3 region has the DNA TGCGCCAGCAGCTCACAGGGGGACTATGGCTACACCTTC. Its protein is CASSSQGDYGYTF.

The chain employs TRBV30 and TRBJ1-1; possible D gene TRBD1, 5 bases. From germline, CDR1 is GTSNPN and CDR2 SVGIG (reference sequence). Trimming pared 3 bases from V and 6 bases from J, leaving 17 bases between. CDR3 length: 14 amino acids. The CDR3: CAWRLAGTGSEAFF. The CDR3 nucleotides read TGTGCCTGGAGACTAGCGGGGACGGGATCTGAAGCTTTCTTT.

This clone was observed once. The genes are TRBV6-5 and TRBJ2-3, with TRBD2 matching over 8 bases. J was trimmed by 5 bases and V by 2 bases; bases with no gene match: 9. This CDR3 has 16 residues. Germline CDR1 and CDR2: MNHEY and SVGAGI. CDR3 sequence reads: CASSYGRSGGVDTQYF. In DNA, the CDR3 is TGTGCCAGCAGTTACGGACGGTCGGGAGGGGTAGATACGCAGTATTTT.

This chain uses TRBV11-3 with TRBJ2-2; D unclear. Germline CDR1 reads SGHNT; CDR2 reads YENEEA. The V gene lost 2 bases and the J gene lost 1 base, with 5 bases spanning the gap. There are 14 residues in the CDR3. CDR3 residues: CASSLLQNTGELFF. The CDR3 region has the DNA TGTGCCAGCAGCTTATTACAGAACACCGGGGAGCTGTTTTTT.

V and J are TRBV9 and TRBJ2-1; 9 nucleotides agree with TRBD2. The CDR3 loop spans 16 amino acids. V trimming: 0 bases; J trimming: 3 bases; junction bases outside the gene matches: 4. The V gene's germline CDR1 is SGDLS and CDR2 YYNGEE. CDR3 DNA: TGTGCCAGCAGCGTAGGCGGGAGGGCCGTCTACAATGAGCAGTTCTTC. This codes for CASSVGGRAVYNEQFF.

The CDR3: CASLNTVNTEAFF. The CDR3 nucleotides are TGTGCCAGCCTTAACACAGTGAACACTGAAGCTTTCTTT. The chain links TRBV12-3 or TRBV12-4 to TRBJ1-1, with no clear D. Trimming stripped 8 bases from V and 0 bases from J, with 10 bases between. This CDR3 comprises 13 residues.

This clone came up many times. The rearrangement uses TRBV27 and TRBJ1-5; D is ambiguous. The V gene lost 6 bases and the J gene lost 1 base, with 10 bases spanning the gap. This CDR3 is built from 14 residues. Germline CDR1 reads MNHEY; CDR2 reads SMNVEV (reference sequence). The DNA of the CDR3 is TGTGCCAGCAGCCCTGACTACAGCAATCAGCCCCAGCATTTT. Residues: CASSPDYSNQPQHF.

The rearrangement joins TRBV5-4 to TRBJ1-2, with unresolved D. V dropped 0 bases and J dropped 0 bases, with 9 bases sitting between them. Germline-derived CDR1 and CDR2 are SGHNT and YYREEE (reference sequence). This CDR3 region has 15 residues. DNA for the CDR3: TGTGCCAGCAGCTTGGCGGGAGGTCCTAACTATGGCTACACCTTC. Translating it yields CASSLAGGPNYGYTF.

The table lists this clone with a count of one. For the CDR3, the DNA is TGTGCCAGTAGTCCCAGACAGGGAAACAATGAGCAGTTCTTC. Translation: CASSPRQGNNEQFF. The chain couples TRBV19 to TRBJ2-1, with 7 bases identical to TRBD1. Germline V gives CDR1 LNHDA, CDR2 SQIVND (reference sequence). V lost 5 bases, J lost 5 bases, and 6 bases stayed unmatched. The CDR3 covers 14 residues. Complete variable domain (other parts from reference TRBV19 and TRBJ2-1): DGGITQSPKYLFRKEGQNVTLSCEQNLNHDAMYWYRQDPGQGLRLIYYSQIVNDFQKGDIAEGYSVSREKKESFPLTVTSAQKNPTAFYLCASSPRQGNNEQFFGPGTRLTVL.

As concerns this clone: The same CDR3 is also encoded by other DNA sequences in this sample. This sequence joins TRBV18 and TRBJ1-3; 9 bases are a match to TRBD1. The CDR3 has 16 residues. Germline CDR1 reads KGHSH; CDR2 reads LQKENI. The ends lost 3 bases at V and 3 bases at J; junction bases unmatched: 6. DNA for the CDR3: TGTGCCAGCTCACCGCGGGACAGGGTGGATGGAAACACCATATATTTT. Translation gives CASSPRDRVDGNTIYF.

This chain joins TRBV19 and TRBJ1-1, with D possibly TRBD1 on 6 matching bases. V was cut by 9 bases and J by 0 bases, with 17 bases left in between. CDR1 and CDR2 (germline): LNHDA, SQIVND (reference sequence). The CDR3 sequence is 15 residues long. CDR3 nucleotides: TGTGCCAGCCTCGGGACGACAGGCGTGAACACTGAAGCTTTCTTT. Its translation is CASLGTTGVNTEAFF.

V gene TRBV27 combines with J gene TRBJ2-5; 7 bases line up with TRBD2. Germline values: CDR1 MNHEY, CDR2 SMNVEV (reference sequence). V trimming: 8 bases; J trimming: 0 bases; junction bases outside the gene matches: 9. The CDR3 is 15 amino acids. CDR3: CASWRGTLYQETQYF. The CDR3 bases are TGTGCCAGCTGGCGGGGGACTCTGTACCAAGAGACCCAGTACTTC.

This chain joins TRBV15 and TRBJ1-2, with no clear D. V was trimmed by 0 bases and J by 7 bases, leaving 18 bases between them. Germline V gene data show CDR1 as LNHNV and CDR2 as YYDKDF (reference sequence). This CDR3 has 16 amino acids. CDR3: CATSRDRSASSGGYTF. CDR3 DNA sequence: TGTGCCACCAGCAGAGATCGATCGGCTTCCTCGGGTGGCTACACCTTC.

The CDR3 DNA follows: TGTGCCAGCAGCCTGACTAGCCATCACGAGCAGTACTTC. Translation: CASSLTSHHEQYF. The V call is TRBV7-2, the J call TRBJ2-7; TRBD2 matches at 7 bases. Trimming cost V 5 bases and J 5 bases; bases outside gene matches: 6. This CDR3 is built from 13 residues. Germline V gene lookup returns CDR1 SGHTA and CDR2 FQGNSA.

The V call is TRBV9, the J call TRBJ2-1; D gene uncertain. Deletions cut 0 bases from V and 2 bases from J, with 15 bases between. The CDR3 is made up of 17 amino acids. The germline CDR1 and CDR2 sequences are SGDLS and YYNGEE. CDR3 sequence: CASSVGMSTLTYNEQFF. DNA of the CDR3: TGTGCCAGCAGCGTAGGAATGTCTACACTAACCTACAATGAGCAGTTCTTC.

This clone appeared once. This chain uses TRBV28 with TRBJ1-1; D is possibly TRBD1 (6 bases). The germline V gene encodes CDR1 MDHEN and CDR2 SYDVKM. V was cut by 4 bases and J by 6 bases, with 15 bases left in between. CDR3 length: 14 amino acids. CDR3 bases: TGTGCCAGCAGTTCCCCCGGGGGGGCCCCTGAAGCTTTCTTT. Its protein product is CASSSPGGAPEAFF.

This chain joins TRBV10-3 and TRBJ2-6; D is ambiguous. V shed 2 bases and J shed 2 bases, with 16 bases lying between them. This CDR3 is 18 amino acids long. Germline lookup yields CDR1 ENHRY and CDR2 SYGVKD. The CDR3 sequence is CAISEVVGAPAGANVLTF. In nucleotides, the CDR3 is TGTGCCATCAGTGAGGTGGTCGGAGCCCCCGCTGGGGCCAACGTCCTGACTTTC.

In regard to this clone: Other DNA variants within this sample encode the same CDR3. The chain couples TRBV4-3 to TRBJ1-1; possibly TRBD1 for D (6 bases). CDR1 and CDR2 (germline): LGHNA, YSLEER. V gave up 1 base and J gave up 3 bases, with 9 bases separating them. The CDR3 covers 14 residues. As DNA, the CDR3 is TGCGCCAGCAGCCAAGGGGGGGGGCACACTGAAGCTTTCTTT. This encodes CASSQGGGHTEAFF.

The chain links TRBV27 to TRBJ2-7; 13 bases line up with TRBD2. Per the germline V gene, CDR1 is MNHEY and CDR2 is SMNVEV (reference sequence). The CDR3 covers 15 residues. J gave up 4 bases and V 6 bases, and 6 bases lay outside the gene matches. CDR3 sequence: CASRGRTSGSYEQYF. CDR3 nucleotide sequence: TGTGCCAGCAGGGGGCGGACTAGCGGGAGTTACGAGCAGTACTTC.

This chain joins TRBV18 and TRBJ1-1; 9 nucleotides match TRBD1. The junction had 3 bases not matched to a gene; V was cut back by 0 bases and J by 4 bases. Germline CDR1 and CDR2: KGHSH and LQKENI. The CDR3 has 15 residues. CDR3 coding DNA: TGTGCCAGCTCACCACCGGACAGGGGAGGCACTGAAGCTTTCTTT. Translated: CASSPPDRGGTEAFF.

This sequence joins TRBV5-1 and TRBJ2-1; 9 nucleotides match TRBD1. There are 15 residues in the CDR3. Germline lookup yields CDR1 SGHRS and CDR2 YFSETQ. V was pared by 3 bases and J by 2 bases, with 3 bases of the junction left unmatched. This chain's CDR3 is CASSYTGGAYNEQFF. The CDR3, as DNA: TGCGCCAGCAGCTATACAGGGGGCGCCTACAATGAGCAGTTCTTC.